This passage covers 26 T cell receptor beta chains from one sample sequenced in a study of beta chain features in type 1 diabetes. The sequenced template was cDNA made from the entire isolated RNA. TCRdb's table, derived via immunoSEQ multiplex PCR, lists solely in-frame clones and lacks some. The repertoire consists of some 360,000 clones, with about 20% occurring once and the leading ten covering around 0.04%. Sequencing was carried out using naive CD4+ T cells from blood. The receptors stem from a woman aged 18 to 35 in good health.

This clone was detected only a few times. Here the CDR3 reads CASSPGQNTGELFF. CDR3 nucleotide sequence: TGTGCCAGCAGCCCGGGACAAAACACCGGGGAGCTGTTTTTT. The chain is built from TRBV7-2 and TRBJ2-2; D may be TRBD1 (6 bases). Germline values: CDR1 SGHTA, CDR2 FQGNSA. This CDR3 has 14 residues. Deletions cut 5 bases from V and 2 bases from J, with 9 bases between.

The V and J genes are TRBV10-3 and TRBJ2-3, with 7 bases lining up with TRBD1. The germline V gene encodes CDR1 ENHRY and CDR2 SYGVKD. The CDR3 spans 15 residues. With 3 bases clipped from V and 2 bases from J, the junction kept 5 bases outside the gene matches. CDR3 nucleotides: TGTGCCATCAGTGATAGGGACAGAAACACAGATACGCAGTATTTT. Translated: CAISDRDRNTDTQYF.

This clone was counted a few times. The chain links TRBV30 to TRBJ1-2, with 10 positions matching TRBD1. The V segment lost 3 bases and the J segment 8 bases; nucleotides outside the gene matches: 6. Germline loops: CDR1 GTSNPN, CDR2 SVGIG (reference sequence). The CDR3 loop spans 13 amino acids. The DNA of the CDR3 is TGTGCCTGGAGGGGACAGGGGCGGGACGGCTACACCTTC. Translation gives CAWRGQGRDGYTF. The entire variable domain, with the rest obtained from reference TRBV30 and TRBJ1-2, is as follows: SQTIHQWPATLVQPVGSPLSLECTVEGTSNPNLYWYRQAAGRGLQLLFYSVGIGQISSEVPQNLSASRPQDRQFILSSKKLLLSDSGFYLCAWRGQGRDGYTFGSGTRLTVV.

Comment on this clone: Other DNA sequences in the sample encode the same CDR3. The genes are TRBV9 and TRBJ2-3; no reliable D call. This CDR3 has 12 residues. CDR1 is SGDLS and CDR2 is YYNGEE in the germline V gene. V was pared by 0 bases and J by 6 bases, with 5 bases between. The CDR3 reads CASSVASDTQYF. The CDR3 region has the DNA TGTGCCAGCAGCGTAGCGTCTGATACGCAGTATTTT.

This clone showed up just a few times. The V gene is TRBV7-9, the J gene TRBJ2-2; the D is unclear. CDR3 length: 15 amino acids. Per the germline V gene, CDR1 is SEHNR and CDR2 is FQNEAQ (reference sequence). V was shortened by 0 bases and J by 3 bases, with 8 bases between the two germline ends. DNA of the CDR3: TGTGCCAGCAGCTTAGCTTCCTATCACACCGGGGAGCTGTTTTTT. Protein: CASSLASYHTGELFF.

This clone appeared a few times. CDR3: CASSSFVAGSNYGYTF. The CDR3 region has the DNA TGTGCCAGCAGTTCCTTTGTGGCAGGGTCTAACTATGGCTACACCTTC. The rearrangement links TRBV6-6 to TRBJ1-2; D might be TRBD1 (5 bases). The CDR3 totals 16 residues. The V gene's germline CDR1 is MNHNY and CDR2 SVGAGI (reference sequence). Trimming pared 4 bases from V and 0 bases from J, leaving 15 bases between.

The chain joins TRBV27 to TRBJ2-7, with 9 bases matching TRBD1. The V and J ends lost 6 bases and 0 bases, in that order; junction bases with no gene match: 9. In germline, CDR1 is MNHEY, CDR2 SMNVEV (reference sequence). CDR3 length: 16 amino acids. The CDR3 nucleotides read TGTGCCAGCAGGCGAACAGGGGGCGGGATCTCCTACGAGCAGTACTTC. Amino acids: CASRRTGGGISYEQYF.

The CDR3 sequence is CASSVGLAGGPVHEQFF. CDR3 DNA: TGTGCCAGCAGCGTAGGACTAGCGGGAGGGCCCGTTCATGAGCAGTTCTTC. The J gene is TRBJ2-1, the V gene TRBV9, with 14 bases identical to TRBD2. The V segment lost 0 bases and the J segment 8 bases; nucleotides outside the gene matches: 7. CDR1 is SGDLS, CDR2 YYNGEE, per germline. This CDR3 is 17 amino acids long.

The V call is TRBV11-1, the J call TRBJ2-7; D may be TRBD2 (5 bases). This CDR3 comprises 15 residues. Trimming removed 4 bases from V and 5 bases from J, with 18 bases in between. The germline gives CDR1 SGHAT, CDR2 FQDESV (reference sequence). CDR3 sequence reads: CASSSRWLADNEQYF. As DNA, the CDR3 is TGTGCCAGCAGCTCCCGTTGGCTAGCTGATAACGAGCAGTACTTC.

The chain carries TRBV7-9 and TRBJ1-5; 9 bases map to TRBD1. CDR1 SEHNR and CDR2 FQNEAQ come from the germline V gene (reference sequence). Losses at the gene ends were 5 bases for V and 1 base for J; bases not matched to a gene: 0. The CDR3 extends over 14 amino acids. The CDR3 nucleotides read TGTGCCAGCAGCGGACAGGGGAGCAATCAGCCCCAGCATTTT. Residues: CASSGQGSNQPQHF.

This clone turned up a few times. The rearrangement links TRBV2 to TRBJ1-2; TRBD1 agrees at 10 bases. Looked up from germline, CDR1 is SNHLY and CDR2 is FYNNEI. CDR3 length: 15 amino acids. Trimming took 4 bases from V and 4 from J; bases not matched to a gene: 6. The CDR3 protein is CASSGGQGVVYGYTF. The CDR3 coding sequence is TGTGCCAGCAGTGGCGGACAGGGGGTAGTCTATGGCTACACCTTC.

This clone occurred a few times. This chain joins TRBV7-3 and TRBJ2-3; no clear D gene. The CDR3 spans 14 residues. V was clipped by 5 bases and J by 2 bases, with 11 bases between them. The germline gives CDR1 SGHTA, CDR2 FQGTGA. CDR3 nucleotides: TGTGCCAGCAGCCTCGTGGGCTACACAGATACGCAGTATTTT. Amino acid sequence: CASSLVGYTDTQYF.

In its sample, this clone was seen a few times. The chain uses TRBV4-1 and TRBJ1-1; possible D gene TRBD1, 5 bases. CDR1 and CDR2 (germline): MGHRA, YSYEKL. This CDR3 has 16 amino acids. The ends were cut back, 1 base at V and 6 bases at J, with 18 bases in the middle. Here the CDR3 DNA reads TGCGCCAGCAGCCAAGCAGGGCGACAGTTATTCCCTGAAGCTTTCTTT. Translated: CASSQAGRQLFPEAFF.

This clone was found a few times. This sequence joins TRBV4-1 and TRBJ2-3; D is perhaps TRBD2 (6 bases). Germline V CDR1 and CDR2: MGHRA, YSYEKL. V lost 3 bases, J lost 0 bases, and 13 bases lay in between. The CDR3 is 16 amino acids. CDR3 sequence (DNA): TGCGCCAGCAGCCATATAGGGACTTGGAGCACAGATACGCAGTATTTT. It yields the protein CASSHIGTWSTDTQYF.

The rearrangement joins TRBV7-2 to TRBJ2-1; the D gene is possibly TRBD2 (5 bases). This CDR3 contains 15 residues. The germline CDR1 and CDR2 sequences are SGHTA and FQGNSA. Trimming removed 4 bases at V and 7 bases at J, with 17 bases between. CDR3 coding DNA: TGTGCCAGCAGCTCCGGGAACCGGATCGGGAATGAGCAGTTCTTC. Protein: CASSSGNRIGNEQFF.

This clone came up a few times. This sequence joins TRBV11-2 and TRBJ2-7; perhaps TRBD2 as D (5 bases). Germline V gene lookup returns CDR1 SGHAT and CDR2 FQNNGV. This CDR3 is 15 amino acids long. The V and J ends lost 4 bases and 2 bases respectively, with 15 bases between them. The CDR3 is CASSSIRGSTYEQYF. DNA of the CDR3: TGTGCCAGCAGCTCAATCCGGGGAAGCACCTACGAGCAGTACTTC.

This chain links TRBV30 with TRBJ2-3, with 9 positions matching TRBD2. This CDR3 is built from 17 residues. The germline V gene encodes CDR1 GTSNPN and CDR2 SVGIG (reference sequence). The V segment lost 5 bases and the J segment 2 bases; nucleotides outside the gene matches: 14. CDR3: CAWGAARTSEITDTQYF. DNA of the CDR3: TGTGCCTGGGGTGCCGCTCGGACTAGCGAAATCACAGATACGCAGTATTTT.

This clone was recorded a few times. The chain combines TRBV30 with TRBJ1-5, with a tentative D call TRBD1 (6 bases). This CDR3 is 13 amino acids long. Trimming cost V 4 bases and J 3 bases, with 10 bases left between them. Germline V gene sequence: CDR1 GTSNPN, CDR2 SVGIG (reference sequence). The CDR3 bases are TGTGCCTGGAATCAGGGGTCCAATCAGCCCCAGCATTTT. It encodes CAWNQGSNQPQHF. Filled out from reference TRBV30 and TRBJ1-5, the complete variable domain reads SQTIHQWPATLVQPVGSPLSLECTVEGTSNPNLYWYRQAAGRGLQLLFYSVGIGQISSEVPQNLSASRPQDRQFILSSKKLLLSDSGFYLCAWNQGSNQPQHFGDGTRLSIL.

The chain joins TRBV9 to TRBJ2-7; 7 nucleotides line up with TRBD1. V lost 3 bases and J lost 3; bases outside the gene matches: 6. The CDR3 sequence is 14 residues long. Germline-derived CDR1 and CDR2 are SGDLS and YYNGEE. This CDR3 reads CASSAGDSGYEQYF. CDR3 coding DNA: TGTGCCAGCAGCGCCGGGGACAGTGGCTACGAGCAGTACTTC. The whole variable domain, filled in from reference TRBV9 and TRBJ2-7, reads DSGVTQTPKHLITATGQRVTLRCSPRSGDLSVYWYQQSLDQGLQFLIQYYNGEERAKGNILERFSAQQFPDLHSELNLSSLELGDSALYFCASSAGDSGYEQYFGPGTRLTVT.

This rearrangement joins TRBV7-9 to TRBJ2-3; no firm D call. CDR1 SEHNR and CDR2 FQNEAQ come from the germline V gene (reference sequence). V was shortened by 3 bases and J by 2 bases, with 9 bases between the two germline ends. This CDR3 comprises 14 residues. The CDR3 reads CASSLGIITDTQYF. CDR3 sequence (DNA): TGTGCCAGCAGCTTGGGCATCATCACAGATACGCAGTATTTT.

This clone was seen more than once but under ten times. This sequence joins TRBV4-1 and TRBJ2-6; 8 nucleotides agree with TRBD1. Germline loops: CDR1 MGHRA, CDR2 YSYEKL. The CDR3 spans 17 residues. The V and J ends lost 4 bases and 1 base, in that order; junction bases with no gene match: 6. This chain's CDR3 is CASSPRQGRSGANVLTF. Here the CDR3 DNA reads TGCGCCAGCAGCCCTCGACAGGGGCGGTCTGGGGCCAACGTCCTGACTTTC.

The V and J genes are TRBV20-1 and TRBJ2-7; perhaps TRBD1 as D (7 bases). This CDR3 has 11 residues. The germline V gene encodes CDR1 DFQATT and CDR2 SNEGSKA (reference sequence). The V end lost 6 bases, the J end lost 6 bases, and 12 bases lay between the germline ends. The CDR3 nucleotides read TGCAGTGCCCAGGGGGGCGCCGAGCAGTACTTC. Translated, it gives CSAQGGAEQYF.

In the case of this clone: The sample holds other DNA sequences that translate to the same CDR3. V gene TRBV6-5 combines with J gene TRBJ1-2; perhaps TRBD1 as D (5 bases). The germline V gene encodes CDR1 MNHEY and CDR2 SVGAGI. The CDR3 extends over 15 amino acids. V was pared by 0 bases and J by 3 bases, with 11 bases between. DNA of the CDR3: TGTGCCAGCAGTTACTCGGGGGGTGGAGACTATGGCTACACCTTC. Translated, it gives CASSYSGGGDYGYTF.

This chain connects TRBV11-2 to TRBJ1-1, with 7 bases matching TRBD1. Germline V gene lookup returns CDR1 SGHAT and CDR2 FQNNGV. There are 14 residues in the CDR3. Trimming cost V 6 bases and J 4 bases; bases outside gene matches: 8. DNA of the CDR3: TGTGCCAGCAGGTCGACAGGGCGGCTCACTGAAGCTTTCTTT. Protein sequence: CASRSTGRLTEAFF. The full variable domain, with the rest looked up from reference TRBV11-2 and TRBJ1-1, is EAGVAQSPRYKIIEKRQSVAFWCNPISGHATLYWYQQILGQGPKLLIQFQNNGVVDDSQLPKDRFSAERLKGVDSTLKIQPAKLEDSAVYLCASRSTGRLTEAFFGQGTRLTVV.

The CDR3 protein is CASSPGQGKGQPQHF. CDR3 nucleotides: TGTGCCAGCAGTCCAGGACAGGGAAAGGGTCAGCCCCAGCATTTT. The chain uses TRBV6-6 and TRBJ1-5; 8 bases map to TRBD1. Germline V gene data show CDR1 as MNHNY and CDR2 as SVGAGI (reference sequence). The CDR3 has 15 residues. Trimming at V came to 5 bases and at J to 6 bases, leaving 9 bases not matched to a gene.

The chain joins TRBV30 to TRBJ1-1; the D is unclear. The CDR3 has 11 amino acids. The germline V and J ends were trimmed by 5 bases and 6 bases, with 10 bases remaining between them. Germline V gene sequence: CDR1 GTSNPN, CDR2 SVGIG (reference sequence). The CDR3 here is CAWASVAEAFF. The CDR3 DNA follows: TGTGCCTGGGCCTCGGTCGCTGAAGCTTTCTTT. The entire variable domain, with the rest obtained from reference TRBV30 and TRBJ1-1, is as follows: SQTIHQWPATLVQPVGSPLSLECTVEGTSNPNLYWYRQAAGRGLQLLFYSVGIGQISSEVPQNLSASRPQDRQFILSSKKLLLSDSGFYLCAWASVAEAFFGQGTRLTVV.